One sample yielded the 29 T cell receptor beta chains listed below, sequenced in a study of blood T cell repertoires in COVID-19 (dated by TCRdb to about 2020). Library preparation employed the immunoSEQ multiplex PCR assay. This immuneACCESS table, as held by TCRdb, lists in-frame sequences with V and J called but not all clones. Of the missing ones, under half trace to an unresolved V gene in checked studies; the others have no known cause. The sample profile shows roughly 210,000 clones; around 87% of them were found once. The ten largest clones represent less than 8% of the sample. Material: PBMCs or T cells enriched from blood (not recorded which). The receptors shown here come from a young man in a cohort exposed to, infected with or recovered from COVID-19 (not recorded which).

This sequence joins TRBV6-7 and TRBJ1-2, with D perhaps TRBD1 (5 bases). TRBV6-7 is flagged as an ORF with uncertain function. The ends were cut back, 7 bases at V and 4 bases at J, with 28 bases in the middle. CDR3 size: 18 residues. CDR3 bases: TGTGCCAGCATCCTGACAGAAGGGCGAGGTCACAAAATCTATGGCTACACCTTC. Protein product: CASILTEGRGHKIYGYTF.

The CDR3 DNA sequence: TGTGCCAGCAGACGCTTCAGTCGGGACTCCTACGAGCAGTACTTC. Residues: CASRRFSRDSYEQYF. The chain is built from TRBV6-5 and TRBJ2-7, with a weak D call TRBD2 (5 bases). The germline CDR1 and CDR2 sequences are MNHEY and SVGAGI. The CDR3 length is 15 residues. Deletions cut 6 bases from V and 0 bases from J, with 15 bases between.

The rearrangement uses TRBV7-9 and TRBJ2-1; D is possibly TRBD1 (5 bases). With 4 bases removed from V and 0 bases from J, the gap between germline ends came to 13 bases. The CDR3 is made up of 16 amino acids. The germline gives CDR1 SEHNR, CDR2 FQNEAQ (reference sequence). CDR3 sequence reads: CASSSYRQSSYNEQFF. In DNA form, the CDR3 reads TGTGCCAGCAGCTCTTACAGGCAGAGCTCCTACAATGAGCAGTTCTTC.

The count of this clone is one. The chain combines TRBV19 with TRBJ2-1, with 9 bases that match TRBD2. The V segment lost 6 bases and the J segment 4 bases; nucleotides outside the gene matches: 7. Germline-derived CDR1 and CDR2 are LNHDA and SQIVND (reference sequence). This CDR3 spans 15 amino acids. CDR3 protein: CASSPGSGGYNEQFF. The CDR3 DNA reads as TGTGCCAGTAGCCCCGGTAGCGGGGGTTACAATGAGCAGTTCTTC.

This clone was seen a single time. The V and J genes are TRBV20-1 and TRBJ2-7, with D uncertain. Germline CDR1 is DFQATT and CDR2 is SNEGSKA (reference sequence). The CDR3 extends over 11 amino acids. V was pared by 0 bases and J by 6 bases, with 6 bases between. CDR3 sequence: CSARDQAEQYF. DNA for the CDR3: TGCAGTGCTAGAGATCAGGCCGAGCAGTACTTC.

This rearrangement joins TRBV19 to TRBJ1-3; TRBD1 is a possible D gene (5 bases). V was cut by 7 bases and J by 12 bases, with 19 bases left in between. This CDR3 spans 13 amino acids. CDR1 is LNHDA, CDR2 SQIVND, per germline (reference sequence). CDR3 DNA: TGTGCCAGTACCGGACAACTCACCGTAGGCATATATTTT. Translated, it gives CASTGQLTVGIYF.

This sequence joins TRBV4-3 and TRBJ1-1; the match to TRBD1 covers 7 bases. Looked up from germline, CDR1 is LGHNA and CDR2 is YSLEER. Unmatched junction bases numbered 14, after V lost 5 bases and J lost 5 bases. The CDR3 covers 16 residues. The DNA for the CDR3 is TGCGCCAGCAGCGCCTCGCCACGGACAGGTGGAACTGAAGCTTTCTTT. Protein product: CASSASPRTGGTEAFF.

The chain carries TRBV15 and TRBJ2-1; 9 bases map to TRBD2. The V gene's germline CDR1 is LNHNV and CDR2 YYDKDF (reference sequence). The CDR3 contains 15 residues. The V and J ends lost 5 bases and 5 bases, in that order; junction bases with no gene match: 7. The CDR3 bases are TGTGCCACCAGCGATAGCGGGAGACCCAACAATGAGCAGTTCTTC. As protein: CATSDSGRPNNEQFF.

This clone showed up just once. J is TRBJ2-5 and V is TRBV11-2; 12 bases align to TRBD2. The V and J ends lost 0 bases and 4 bases, in that order; junction bases with no gene match: 3. The CDR3 extends over 16 amino acids. Germline-derived CDR1 and CDR2 are SGHAT and FQNNGV. In DNA form, the CDR3 reads TGTGCCAGCAGCTTAGAGCTAGCGGGAGGGCGAGAGACCCAGTACTTC. Amino acid sequence: CASSLELAGGRETQYF.

This chain uses TRBV4-1 with TRBJ2-7; 7 nucleotides match TRBD1. The CDR3 totals 17 residues. Looked up from germline, CDR1 is MGHRA and CDR2 is YSYEKL. The V gene end was trimmed by 1 base and the J gene end by 0 bases; junction bases not matched to a gene: 9. This CDR3 reads CASSQGQGKASSYEQYF. The CDR3 DNA reads as TGCGCCAGCAGCCAAGGACAGGGAAAGGCTTCCTCCTACGAGCAGTACTTC.

The CDR3 nucleotides are TGTGCCAGCAGCCGCCTTGCGGACAGAAACTATGGCTACACCTTC. Translated: CASSRLADRNYGYTF. The J gene is TRBJ1-2, the V gene TRBV7-9, with TRBD1 as a possible D gene (6 bases). Trimming removed 5 bases at V and 2 bases at J, with 15 bases between. CDR3 length equals 15 residues. Germline loops: CDR1 SEHNR, CDR2 FQNEAQ (reference sequence).

This clone occurred a few times. CDR3: CASSSPSGTGVYEQYF. The CDR3 DNA reads as TGTGCCAGCAGCTCCCCTAGTGGGACAGGGGTCTACGAGCAGTACTTC. This chain connects TRBV7-9 to TRBJ2-7; 10 bases are shared with TRBD1. The CDR3 sequence is 16 residues long. Germline-derived CDR1 and CDR2 are SEHNR and FQNEAQ (reference sequence). Trimming at V came to 4 bases and at J to 3 bases, leaving 9 bases not matched to a gene.

This clone was seen only a few times. The chain employs TRBV4-2 and TRBJ2-7; TRBD2 matches at 12 bases. The CDR3 length is 18 residues. Trimming removed 5 bases from V and 4 bases from J; junction bases left unmatched: 15. Germline V gives CDR1 LGHNA, CDR2 YNFKEQ. The CDR3 spells CASSKTSGRGGAGYEQYF. The DNA of the CDR3 is TGTGCCAGCAGCAAGACTAGCGGGAGAGGGGGGGCTGGGTACGAGCAGTACTTC.

This clone appeared a single time. The V gene is TRBV13, the J gene TRBJ1-2; perhaps TRBD1 as D (6 bases). This CDR3 has 14 amino acids. CDR1 is PRHDT and CDR2 is FYEKMQ in the germline V gene (reference sequence). Trimming removed 3 bases at V and 4 bases at J, with 12 bases between. The CDR3 nucleotides are TGTGCCAGCAGCTTCATGACAGGTGGCTATGGCTACACCTTC. Translating gives CASSFMTGGYGYTF.

The CDR3 DNA is TGTGCCAGCAGTTTAATCCGGAACACTGAAGCTTTCTTT. Protein: CASSLIRNTEAFF. J is TRBJ1-1 and V is TRBV12-3 or TRBV12-4; unclear D gene. The CDR3 is 13 residues long. Deletions cut 2 bases from V and 1 base from J, with 5 bases between.

The chain combines TRBV19 with TRBJ2-4; D is ambiguous. Germline-derived CDR1 and CDR2 are LNHDA and SQIVND (reference sequence). The V and J ends lost 4 bases and 1 base respectively, with 11 bases between them. This CDR3 comprises 15 residues. CDR3 sequence: CASSSGAVAKNIQYF. CDR3 nucleotides: TGTGCCAGTAGTAGTGGCGCGGTGGCCAAAAACATTCAGTACTTC.

The genes are TRBV28 and TRBJ1-2; 9 bases fit TRBD1. Trimming took 1 base from V and 6 from J; bases not matched to a gene: 6. Germline V CDR1 and CDR2: MDHEN, SYDVKM. The CDR3 runs to 15 residues. CDR3 coding DNA: TGTGCCAGCAGTTTATTGGGACAGGGATTGGATGGCTACACCTTC. Translating gives CASSLLGQGLDGYTF.

This clone was seen a few times. The chain recombines TRBV11-3 with TRBJ2-1; D is possibly TRBD1 (6 bases). This CDR3 contains 16 residues. The V end was cut by 5 bases, the J end by 6 bases, with 20 bases between. The germline CDR1 and CDR2 sequences are SGHNT and YENEEA. CDR3 DNA sequence: TGTGCCAGCAGCGCGCGTGAGGGGGAGCAGGGCAATGAGCAGTTCTTC. Translated, it gives CASSAREGEQGNEQFF. The full variable domain, with the rest looked up from reference TRBV11-3 and TRBJ2-1, is EAGVVQSPRYKIIEKKQPVAFWCNPISGHNTLYWYLQNLGQGPELLIRYENEEAVDDSQLPKDRFSAERLKGVDSTLKIQPAELGDSAVYLCASSAREGEQGNEQFFGPGTRLTVL.

V gene TRBV19 combines with J gene TRBJ2-6; 7 nucleotides match TRBD1. This CDR3 region has 16 residues. Trimming removed 2 bases from V and 4 bases from J; junction bases left unmatched: 5. Germline CDR1 is LNHDA and CDR2 is SQIVND (reference sequence). The CDR3 DNA sequence: TGTGCCAGTAGTATATTACAGGGGACCGGGGCCAACGTCCTGACTTTC. Encoded protein: CASSILQGTGANVLTF.

In its sample, this clone was seen a few times. This chain connects TRBV4-2 to TRBJ1-2, with D perhaps matching TRBD1 (6 bases). The V gene's germline CDR1 is LGHNA and CDR2 YNFKEQ. The ends were cut back, 1 base at V and 5 bases at J, with 17 bases in the middle. This CDR3 spans 16 amino acids. The chain's CDR3 is CASSQVPTGTYYGYTF. CDR3 coding DNA: TGTGCCAGCAGCCAAGTCCCAACCGGGACATATTATGGCTACACCTTC.

Comment on this clone: One end of the junction is discordant with germline, which a read error may explain. The chain is built from TRBV27 and TRBJ1-6; 8 positions match TRBD1. Germline values: CDR1 MNHEY, CDR2 SMNVEV (reference sequence). The CDR3 runs 18 residues. The CDR3 DNA sequence: TGTGCCAGCAGTGTATCCCCGCTGCGGACAGGGATTGTGTCACCCCTCCACTTT. It yields the protein CASSVSPLRTGIVSPLHF.

The chain carries TRBV25-1 and TRBJ2-5, with TRBD1 matching over 8 bases. This CDR3 is 15 amino acids long. The germline CDR1 and CDR2 sequences are MGHDK and SYGVNS. V gave up 5 bases and J gave up 5 bases; unmatched junction bases: 10. The CDR3 DNA sequence: TGTGCCAGCAGTTCACGGACAGGGTTTATGGAGACCCAGTACTTC. Protein sequence: CASSSRTGFMETQYF.

The rearrangement joins TRBV6-4 to TRBJ1-5, with 7 bases identical to TRBD1. V was clipped by 3 bases and J by 3 bases; unmatched bases: 5. Germline V gene lookup returns CDR1 MRHNA and CDR2 SNTAGT. The CDR3 runs to 15 residues. Written as DNA, the CDR3 is TGTGCCAGCAGTGAGACGGGACAGCCCAATCAGCCCCAGCATTTT. Its protein is CASSETGQPNQPQHF.

The chain is built from TRBV4-2 and TRBJ2-7, with a possible D match to TRBD2 (6 bases). V was trimmed by 0 bases and J by 0 bases, leaving 15 bases between them. Germline V gene data show CDR1 as LGHNA and CDR2 as YNFKEQ. CDR3 length: 17 amino acids. Here the CDR3 reads CASSQDRFGTFSYEQYF. In DNA form, the CDR3 reads TGTGCCAGCAGCCAAGATCGGTTCGGGACTTTCTCCTACGAGCAGTACTTC.

The chain carries TRBV7-2 and TRBJ1-6, with D uncertain. CDR1 is SGHTA and CDR2 is FQGNSA in the germline V gene. Trimming left V 1 base short and J 5 bases short, with 6 bases between. The CDR3 length is 14 residues. CDR3 bases: TGTGCCAGCAGCTTAGGGCACCATAATTCACCCCTCCACTTT. As protein: CASSLGHHNSPLHF.

This sequence joins TRBV27 and TRBJ2-1; 9 positions agree with TRBD2. V dropped 2 bases and J dropped 2; count of bases not matched to a gene: 7. The germline V gene encodes CDR1 MNHEY and CDR2 SMNVEV (reference sequence). CDR3 length: 17 amino acids. CDR3 loop: CASSLTSAGGPYNEQFF. CDR3 in DNA: TGTGCCAGCAGTTTAACATCAGCGGGAGGACCCTACAATGAGCAGTTCTTC.

J is TRBJ2-1 and V is TRBV7-9; 9 bases match TRBD2. Germline trimming cut 1 base from V and 7 bases from J; bases unmatched to any gene: 5. The CDR3 covers 15 residues. The germline V gene has CDR1 SEHNR and CDR2 FQNEAQ (reference sequence). The CDR3 protein is CASSLVLAGLNEQFF. CDR3 bases: TGTGCCAGCAGCTTAGTACTAGCGGGTTTAAATGAGCAGTTCTTC.

The genes are TRBV6-2 or TRBV6-3 and TRBJ2-1, with TRBD2 as a possible D gene (5 bases). The germline gives CDR1 MNHEY, CDR2 SVGEGT. This CDR3 spans 12 amino acids. The germline V and J ends were trimmed by 6 bases and 10 bases, with 13 bases remaining between them. The CDR3 loop is CASSLDRGEQFF. In DNA, the CDR3 is TGTGCCAGCAGCTTGGACCGAGGGGAGCAGTTCTTC.

The chain is built from TRBV6-5 and TRBJ1-6; D unresolved. The CDR3 spans 11 residues. V lost 6 bases, J lost 12 bases, and 9 bases lay in between. CDR1 is MNHEY and CDR2 is SVGAGI in the germline V gene. CDR3 sequence: CASRNGLPLHF. The CDR3 DNA sequence: TGTGCCAGCAGGAACGGTTTACCCCTCCACTTT.